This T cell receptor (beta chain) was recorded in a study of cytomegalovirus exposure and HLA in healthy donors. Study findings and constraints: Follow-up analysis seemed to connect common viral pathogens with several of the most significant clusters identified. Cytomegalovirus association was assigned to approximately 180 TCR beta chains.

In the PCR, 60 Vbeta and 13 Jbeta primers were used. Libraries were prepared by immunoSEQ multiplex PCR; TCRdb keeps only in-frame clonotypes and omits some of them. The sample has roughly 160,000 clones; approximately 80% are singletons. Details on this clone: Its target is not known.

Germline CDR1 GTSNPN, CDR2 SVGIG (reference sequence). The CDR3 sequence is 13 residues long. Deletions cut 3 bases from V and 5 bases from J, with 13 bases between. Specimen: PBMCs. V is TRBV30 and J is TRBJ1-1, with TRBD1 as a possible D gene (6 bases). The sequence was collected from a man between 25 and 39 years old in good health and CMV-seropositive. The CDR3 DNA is TGTGCCTGGAGCACAAACAGGGATACTGAAGCTTTCTTT. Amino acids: CAWSTNRDTEAFF.